The 15 T cell receptor beta chains in this list originate from one sample, sequenced in a study of T cell responses to AZD1222 COVID-19 vaccine. Clones were sequenced by immunoSEQ multiplex PCR, and TCRdb holds only the in-frame ones, with some missing. The data hold 95,000 to 150,000 clones, with about 89% observed a single time. Sequencing used peripheral blood, obtained on day 0 of AZD1222 vaccination. These TCRs come from an adult in good health.

The V gene is TRBV12-3 or TRBV12-4, the J gene TRBJ1-1; D ambiguous. This CDR3 comprises 12 residues. Trimming shortened V by 1 base and J by 6 bases, and 6 bases separated the two germline ends. The CDR3 is CASSLDTAEAFF. CDR3 nucleotide sequence: TGTGCCAGCAGTTTAGACACGGCTGAAGCTTTCTTT.

V and J are TRBV2 and TRBJ2-1; D may be TRBD1 or TRBD2 (6 bases each). CDR1 is SNHLY, CDR2 FYNNEI, per germline. V dropped 7 bases and J dropped 11 bases, with 18 bases sitting between them. The CDR3 sequence is 13 residues long. The CDR3: CASTPTGGPKQFF. In DNA, the CDR3 is TGTGCCAGCACCCCGACTGGGGGGCCGAAGCAGTTCTTC.

The V call is TRBV24-1, the J call TRBJ2-7, with a weak D call TRBD2 (6 bases). This CDR3 region has 11 residues. The germline CDR1 and CDR2 sequences are KGHDR and SFDVKD. Trimming pared 3 bases from V and 10 bases from J, leaving 9 bases between. The CDR3: CATSDIAEQYF. The CDR3 bases are TGTGCCACCAGTGATATAGCGGAACAGTACTTC.

This clone was counted a single time. The chain joins TRBV6-5 to TRBJ2-7, with TRBD2 as a possible D gene (6 bases). Germline V lookup: CDR1 MNHEY, CDR2 SVGAGI. The CDR3 sequence is 15 residues long. V was trimmed by 5 bases and J by 7 bases, leaving 21 bases between them. CDR3 sequence reads: CASSLAGDGAGEQYF. In DNA form, the CDR3 reads TGTGCCAGCAGTCTGGCCGGGGATGGGGCGGGGGAGCAGTACTTC.

The rearrangement joins TRBV9 to TRBJ1-2, with 7 bases lining up with TRBD1. This CDR3 region has 16 residues. Losses at the gene ends were 0 bases for V and 0 bases for J; bases not matched to a gene: 5. Per germline, CDR1 SGDLS and CDR2 YYNGEE. The CDR3 bases are TGTGCCAGCAGCGTAGCCGGGGACAGACCTAACTATGGCTACACCTTC. Translated, it gives CASSVAGDRPNYGYTF.

This rearrangement joins TRBV6-6 to TRBJ2-7; 9 bases fit TRBD1. The CDR3 contains 14 residues. The trim removed 8 bases at V and 5 bases at J, leaving 10 bases unmatched. Germline values: CDR1 MNHNY, CDR2 SVGAGI (reference sequence). CDR3 bases: TGTGCCAGCGCCTCCGGGACAGGGCCCCACGAGCAGTACTTC. As protein: CASASGTGPHEQYF.

This clone was seen a few times. The chain joins TRBV7-6 to TRBJ2-1, with 14 positions matching TRBD2. The germline V gene has CDR1 SGHVS and CDR2 FNYEAQ. The CDR3 loop spans 16 amino acids. With 4 bases clipped from V and 7 bases from J, the junction kept 6 bases outside the gene matches. The DNA of the CDR3 is TGTGCCAGCAGCTCGAGTGGGACTAGCGGGAGAAATGAGCAGTTCTTC. Protein product: CASSSSGTSGRNEQFF.

This chain links TRBV25-1 with TRBJ2-7; D is unresolved. CDR1 and CDR2 from the germline V gene are MGHDK and SYGVNS. This CDR3 spans 13 amino acids. V dropped 10 bases and J dropped 2 bases, with 15 bases sitting between them. The CDR3 here is CATNPPGTYEQYF. The DNA of the CDR3 is TGTGCCACGAACCCCCCAGGAACCTACGAGCAGTACTTC.

The rearrangement links TRBV3-1 (or the pseudogene TRBV3-2) to TRBJ2-1, with 12 bases matching TRBD2. The CDR3 is 16 residues long. CDR1 LGHDT and CDR2 YNNKEL come from the germline V gene (reference sequence). Trimming took 1 base from V and 10 from J; bases not matched to a gene: 8. The CDR3 is CASSQAGTSGHREQFF. CDR3 DNA sequence: TGTGCCAGCAGCCAAGCCGGGACTAGCGGGCATCGCGAGCAGTTCTTC.

The genes are TRBV18 and TRBJ1-4; 7 bases align to TRBD1. The V gene end was trimmed by 5 bases and the J gene end by 2 bases; junction bases not matched to a gene: 5. The CDR3 is made up of 15 amino acids. CDR1 is KGHSH, CDR2 LQKENI, per germline. CDR3 in amino acids: CASSEEGATNEKLFF. The CDR3 DNA is TGTGCCAGCTCAGAAGAGGGGGCGACTAATGAAAAACTGTTTTTT.

The chain joins TRBV28 to TRBJ1-1; D perhaps matches TRBD1 (5 bases). The germline gives CDR1 MDHEN, CDR2 SYDVKM. The CDR3 contains 14 residues. Trimming removed 3 bases from V and 1 base from J, with 9 bases in between. The CDR3 DNA is TGTGCCAGCAGTTTGCCAGGGTGGAACACTGAAGCTTTCTTT. Its translation is CASSLPGWNTEAFF.

The V call is TRBV5-5, the J call TRBJ1-3; D is ambiguous. V was shortened by 4 bases and J by 4 bases, with 6 bases between the two germline ends. This CDR3 has 12 amino acids. The germline V gene has CDR1 SGHKS and CDR2 YYEKEE (reference sequence). The CDR3 here is CASSGSGNTIYF. Written as DNA, the CDR3 is TGTGCCAGCAGCGGGTCCGGAAACACCATATATTTT.

This clone has a single count. V usage is TRBV5-5 and J usage is TRBJ2-5; weak D call: TRBD2 (5 bases). This CDR3 region has 14 residues. Trimming took off 2 bases at V and 2 bases at J, with 10 bases between the two ends. Germline V gene sequence: CDR1 SGHKS, CDR2 YYEKEE (reference sequence). The CDR3 protein is CASSFLSGQETQYF. The CDR3 DNA is TGTGCCAGCAGCTTCCTCAGCGGTCAAGAGACCCAGTACTTC.

The chain employs TRBV24-1 and TRBJ1-4, with a tentative D call TRBD1 (5 bases). V lost 4 bases to trimming and J lost 8 bases, with 19 bases between them. Per germline, CDR1 KGHDR and CDR2 SFDVKD. The CDR3 extends over 16 amino acids. CDR3 bases: TGTGCCACCAGTGAGGAGACGGGGGATGGACGGGAAAAACTGTTTTTT. Translating it yields CATSEETGDGREKLFF.

V is TRBV11-3 and J is TRBJ1-3; TRBD1 might be the D (6 bases). V gave up 5 bases and J gave up 2 bases, with 19 bases separating them. CDR1 and CDR2 (germline): SGHNT, YENEEA. CDR3 length equals 17 residues. CDR3 in amino acids: CASSPRPGRGPGNTIYF. The CDR3 bases are TGTGCCAGCAGCCCGCGCCCCGGCAGGGGCCCTGGAAACACCATATATTTT.